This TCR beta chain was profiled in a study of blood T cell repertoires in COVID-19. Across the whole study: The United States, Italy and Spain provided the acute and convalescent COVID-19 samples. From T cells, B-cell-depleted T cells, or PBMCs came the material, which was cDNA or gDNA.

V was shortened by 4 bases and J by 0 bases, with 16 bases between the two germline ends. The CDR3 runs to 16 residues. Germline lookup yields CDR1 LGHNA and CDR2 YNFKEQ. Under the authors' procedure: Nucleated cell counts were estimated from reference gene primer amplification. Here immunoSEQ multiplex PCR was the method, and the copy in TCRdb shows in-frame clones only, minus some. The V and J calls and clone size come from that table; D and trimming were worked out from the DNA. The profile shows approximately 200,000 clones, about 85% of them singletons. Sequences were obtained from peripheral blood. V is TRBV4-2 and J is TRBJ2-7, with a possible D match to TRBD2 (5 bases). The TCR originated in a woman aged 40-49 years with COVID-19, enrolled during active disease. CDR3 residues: CASSLFLGLSSYEQYF. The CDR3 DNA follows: TGTGCCAGCAGCCTTTTCCTTGGACTCAGCTCCTACGAGCAGTACTTC.